These 9 T cell receptor beta chains were all obtained from the same sample, sequenced in a study of blood T cell repertoires in COVID-19. Only in-frame clones appear in the TCRdb table, and some are missing; sequencing was by immunoSEQ multiplex PCR. Among around 65,000 clones listed, roughly 77% were seen once. Source material: peripheral blood. These receptors all stem from a human donor in a cohort sampled during active COVID-19.

The V call is TRBV19, the J call TRBJ1-6; D unresolved. V was shortened by 6 bases and J by 11 bases, with 20 bases between the two germline ends. This CDR3 has 15 residues. Germline CDR1 LNHDA, CDR2 SQIVND (reference sequence). CDR3 amino acids: CASSYVVGSEAPLHF. CDR3 sequence (DNA): TGTGCCAGTAGCTACGTCGTGGGTTCAGAGGCACCCCTCCACTTT.

The chain uses TRBV28 and TRBJ2-1; TRBD2 matches 11 bases. V was clipped by 6 bases and J by 4 bases; unmatched bases: 20. Germline assignment: CDR1 MDHEN and CDR2 SYDVKM. This CDR3 is built from 20 residues. CDR3 sequence reads: CASSATSGSGLGGRYNEQFF. The CDR3 DNA reads TGTGCCAGCAGCGCAACTAGCGGGAGCGGGTTGGGGGGGCGTTACAATGAGCAGTTCTTC.

This clone turned up a few times. The rearrangement links TRBV6-4 to TRBJ2-2, with D perhaps TRBD2 (6 bases). V lost 2 bases and J lost 6, with 7 bases in between. The CDR3 contains 13 residues. The V gene's germline CDR1 is MRHNA and CDR2 SNTAGT. Written as DNA, the CDR3 is TGTGCCAGCAGTGACGGGGAGGCCGGGGAGCTGTTTTTT. Translated: CASSDGEAGELFF.

This clone was recorded at least ten times. The chain is built from TRBV15 and TRBJ2-7, with a weak D call TRBD1 (6 bases). The CDR3 loop spans 13 amino acids. Germline CDR1 and CDR2: LNHNV and YYDKDF (reference sequence). The V end lost 2 bases, the J end lost 2 bases, and 7 bases lay between the germline ends. CDR3 DNA: TGTGCCACCAGCAGAAAGGGGGCCTACGAGCAGTACTTC. Its protein product is CATSRKGAYEQYF.

The chain combines TRBV6-6 with TRBJ1-2; TRBD1 is a possible D gene (5 bases). The length of the CDR3 is 14 residues. Germline CDR1 reads MNHNY; CDR2 reads SVGAGI (reference sequence). Deletions cut 4 bases from V and 2 bases from J, with 11 bases between. The CDR3 DNA is TGTGCCAGCAGTTCAAGGGGCCCCAACTATGGCTACACCTTC. It specifies CASSSRGPNYGYTF.

This clone showed up just once. This chain links TRBV5-1 with TRBJ2-2; 8 bases line up with TRBD1. The J segment lost 3 bases and the V segment lost 3 bases, leaving 10 bases of the junction unmatched. Per germline, CDR1 SGHRS and CDR2 YFSETQ. This CDR3 contains 17 residues. The DNA of the CDR3 is TGCGCCAGCAGCTCTTTCGGACAGGGCAGGTACACCGGGGAGCTGTTTTTT. Residues: CASSSFGQGRYTGELFF.

Written as DNA, the CDR3 is TGTGCCAGCAGCCTAGAAATTCATCGGGGGTTGGGCTACACCTTC. Protein product: CASSLEIHRGLGYTF. This chain joins TRBV28 and TRBJ1-2; maybe TRBD1 (5 bases). Germline V gene data show CDR1 as MDHEN and CDR2 as SYDVKM. V lost 6 bases and J lost 8, with 22 bases in between. The length of the CDR3 is 15 residues.

This clone occurred once. This chain joins TRBV19 and TRBJ1-6, with 7 bases aligning to TRBD1. From germline, CDR1 is LNHDA and CDR2 SQIVND (reference sequence). Germline trimming cut 5 bases from V and 8 bases from J; bases unmatched to any gene: 9. The CDR3 is 15 residues long. CDR3 nucleotide sequence: TGTGCCAGTAGTTCAGAGGGGGCGACGGATTCACCCCTCCACTTT. Translating gives CASSSEGATDSPLHF.

The CDR3 here is CSASPASGAAEQFF. The CDR3, as DNA: TGCAGTGCCAGTCCGGCTAGCGGGGCGGCTGAGCAGTTCTTC. The chain recombines TRBV20-1 with TRBJ2-1; TRBD2 aligns across 9 bases. The CDR3 runs to 14 residues. Per the germline V gene, CDR1 is DFQATT and CDR2 is SNEGSKA (reference sequence). With 6 bases clipped from V and 9 bases from J, the junction kept 12 bases outside the gene matches.